Below are 9 T cell receptor beta chains sequenced from a single sample in a study of T-cell memory formation after mild COVID-19. TCRdb used MiXCR to reprocess the 5' RACE reads, holding one entry per CDR3 protein. The data hold fewer than 350,000 distinct CDR3 sequences, with 8.2% observed a single time. The sample taken for sequencing was PBMCs or a T cell subset sorted from them (not recorded which). These receptor sequences come from a man aged 18 to 30 who had mild COVID-19 (a few samples of this study predate the infection). Cell type and time point are not known.

This chain links TRBV3-1 with TRBJ1-1; D is unclear. Trimming cost V 3 bases and J 1 base, with 12 bases left between them. Per germline, CDR1 LGHDT and CDR2 YNNKEL (reference sequence). The CDR3 is 15 amino acids. The CDR3 loop reads CASSHPGEGNTEAFF. CDR3 bases: TGTGCCAGCAGCCACCCAGGCGAGGGGAACACTGAAGCTTTCTTT.

This clonotype was counted many times. This chain connects TRBV6-5 to TRBJ2-7, with D possibly matching TRBD1 (6 bases). Germline V gene lookup returns CDR1 MNHEY and CDR2 SVGAGI. The CDR3 is 13 amino acids. Trimming pared 6 bases from V and 3 bases from J, leaving 12 bases between. As DNA, the CDR3 is TGTGCCAGCAGCCCTGGACAGTTCTACGAGCAGTACGTC. Translation gives CASSPGQFYEQYV.

This clonotype was observed many times. This chain links TRBV12-3 or TRBV12-4 with TRBJ1-2; D gene unclear. This CDR3 is built from 13 residues. Trimming removed 2 bases at V and 4 bases at J, with 8 bases between. The CDR3 loop is CASSLPGIYGYTF. The DNA for the CDR3 is TGTGCCAGCAGTTTACCGGGGATCTATGGCTACACCTTC.

The genes are TRBV30 and TRBJ2-5, with a possible D match to TRBD2 (6 bases). V was shortened by 5 bases and J by 1 base, with 8 bases between the two germline ends. In germline, CDR1 is GTSNPN, CDR2 SVGIG (reference sequence). The CDR3 runs to 12 residues. In nucleotides, the CDR3 is TGTGCCTGGCGGGAGCCCCAAGAGACCCAGTACTTC. Translation gives CAWREPQETQYF. Supplemented by reference TRBV30 and TRBJ2-5, the full variable domain reads SQTIHQWPATLVQPVGSPLSLECTVEGTSNPNLYWYRQAAGRGLQLLFYSVGIGQISSEVPQNLSASRPQDRQFILSSKKLLLSDSGFYLCAWREPQETQYFGPGTRLLVL.

V usage is TRBV5-1 and J usage is TRBJ2-6; no clear D. Germline V CDR1 and CDR2: SGHRS, YFSETQ. This CDR3 comprises 14 residues. V lost 6 bases and J lost 4, with 11 bases in between. CDR3 region: CASKSEGGANVLTF. CDR3 in DNA: TGCGCCAGCAAAAGCGAAGGGGGGGCCAACGTCCTGACTTTC.

This clonotype was seen a handful of times. The gene calls are TRBV20-1 and TRBJ2-1; D possibly corresponds to TRBD1 (6 bases). This CDR3 spans 12 amino acids. Trimming pared 3 bases from V and 8 bases from J, leaving 11 bases between. In germline, CDR1 is DFQATT, CDR2 SNEGSKA (reference sequence). DNA of the CDR3: TGCAGTGCTAGTCAGGGGATGGATGAGCAGTTCTTC. Protein sequence: CSASQGMDEQFF.

This clonotype was counted many times. V usage is TRBV6-6 and J usage is TRBJ2-7, with 8 bases matching TRBD2. J was trimmed by 3 bases and V by 7 bases; bases with no gene match: 5. Germline V lookup: CDR1 MNHNY, CDR2 SVGAGI (reference sequence). This CDR3 is 13 amino acids long. The CDR3 sequence: CASNRGGDYEQYF. CDR3 DNA: TGTGCCAGCAACCGGGGGGGGGACTACGAGCAGTACTTC.

The chain has TRBV7-8 and TRBJ2-7, with 14 bases matching TRBD2. From germline, CDR1 is SGHVS and CDR2 FQNEAQ. V lost 4 bases and J lost 6; bases outside the gene matches: 8. This CDR3 is 16 amino acids long. This CDR3 is CASSSGVGLAGVEQYF. The DNA of the CDR3 is TGTGCCAGCAGCTCAGGGGTGGGACTAGCGGGGGTCGAGCAGTACTTC. Full variable domain (missing parts from reference TRBV7-8 and TRBJ2-7): GAGVSQSPRYKVAKRGQDVALRCDPISGHVSLFWYQQALGQGPEFLTYFQNEAQLDKSGLPSDRFFAERPEGSVSTLKIQRTQQEDSAVYLCASSSGVGLAGVEQYFGPGTRLTVT.

The genes are TRBV18 and TRBJ1-1; D is possibly TRBD1 (5 bases). Germline lookup yields CDR1 KGHSH and CDR2 LQKENI. This CDR3 contains 13 residues. Deletions cut 5 bases from V and 6 bases from J, with 13 bases between. CDR3 protein: CASSYGAQSEAFF. CDR3 nucleotides: TGTGCCAGCTCATATGGGGCTCAATCTGAAGCTTTCTTT.